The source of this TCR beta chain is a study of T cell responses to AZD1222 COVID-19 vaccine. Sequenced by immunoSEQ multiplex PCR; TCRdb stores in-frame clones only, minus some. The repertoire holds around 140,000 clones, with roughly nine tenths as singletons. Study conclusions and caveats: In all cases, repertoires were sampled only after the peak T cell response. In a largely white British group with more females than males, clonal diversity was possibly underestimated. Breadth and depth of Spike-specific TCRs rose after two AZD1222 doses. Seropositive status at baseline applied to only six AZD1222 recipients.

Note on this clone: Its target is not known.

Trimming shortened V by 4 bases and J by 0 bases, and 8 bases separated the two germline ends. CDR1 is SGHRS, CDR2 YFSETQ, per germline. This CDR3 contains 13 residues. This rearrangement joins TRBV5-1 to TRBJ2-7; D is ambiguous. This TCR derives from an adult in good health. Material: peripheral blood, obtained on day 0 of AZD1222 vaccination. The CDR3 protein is CASSPDGSYEQYF. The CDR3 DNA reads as TGCGCCAGCAGCCCGGACGGCTCCTACGAGCAGTACTTC.